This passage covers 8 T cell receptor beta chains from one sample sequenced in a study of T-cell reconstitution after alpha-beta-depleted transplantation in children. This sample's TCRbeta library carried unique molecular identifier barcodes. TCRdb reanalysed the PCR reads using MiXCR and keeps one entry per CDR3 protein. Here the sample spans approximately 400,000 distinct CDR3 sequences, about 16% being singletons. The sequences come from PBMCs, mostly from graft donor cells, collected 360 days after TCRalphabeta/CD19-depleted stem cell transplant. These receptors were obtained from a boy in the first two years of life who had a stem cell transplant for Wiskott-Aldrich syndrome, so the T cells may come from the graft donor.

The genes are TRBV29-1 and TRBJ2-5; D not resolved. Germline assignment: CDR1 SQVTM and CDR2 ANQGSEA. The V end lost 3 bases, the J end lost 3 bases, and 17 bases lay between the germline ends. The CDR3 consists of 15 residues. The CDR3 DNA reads TGCAGCGTTGAGGCTACCCAGGTTCCCGAAGAGACCCAGTACTTC. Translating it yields CSVEATQVPEETQYF.

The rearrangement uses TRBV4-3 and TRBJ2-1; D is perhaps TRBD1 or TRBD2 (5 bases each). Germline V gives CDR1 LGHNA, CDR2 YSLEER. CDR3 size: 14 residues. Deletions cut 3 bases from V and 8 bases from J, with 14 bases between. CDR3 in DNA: TGCGCCAGCAGCCACGGGACCCCCGTCTATGAGCAGTTCTTC. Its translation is CASSHGTPVYEQFF.

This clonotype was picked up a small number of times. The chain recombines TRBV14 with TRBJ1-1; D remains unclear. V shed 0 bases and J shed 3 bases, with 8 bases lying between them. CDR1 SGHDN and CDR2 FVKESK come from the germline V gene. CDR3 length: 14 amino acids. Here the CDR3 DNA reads TGTGCCAGCAGCCAAGATCCCGGCCACACTGAAGCTTTCTTT. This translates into CASSQDPGHTEAFF.

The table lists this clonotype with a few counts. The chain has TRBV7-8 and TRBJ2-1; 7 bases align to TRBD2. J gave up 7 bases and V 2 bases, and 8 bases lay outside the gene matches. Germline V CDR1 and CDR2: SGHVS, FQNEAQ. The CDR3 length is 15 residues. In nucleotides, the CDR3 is TGTGCCAGCAGCTTAATATGGACTAGTCGTAATGAGCAGTTCTTC. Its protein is CASSLIWTSRNEQFF.

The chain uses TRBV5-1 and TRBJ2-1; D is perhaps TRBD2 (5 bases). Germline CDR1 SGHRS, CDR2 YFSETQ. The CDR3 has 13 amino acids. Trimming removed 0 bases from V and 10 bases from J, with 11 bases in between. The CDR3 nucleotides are TGCGCCAGCAGCTTGGCCCTTACGGGGGAGCAGTTCTTC. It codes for CASSLALTGEQFF.

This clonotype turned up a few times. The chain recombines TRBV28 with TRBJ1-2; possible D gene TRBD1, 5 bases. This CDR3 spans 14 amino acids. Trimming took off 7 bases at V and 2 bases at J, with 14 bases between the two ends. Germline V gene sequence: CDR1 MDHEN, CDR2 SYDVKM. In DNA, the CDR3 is TGTGCCAGCAAGACAGCGAACTTCAACTATGGCTACACCTTC. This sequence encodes CASKTANFNYGYTF.

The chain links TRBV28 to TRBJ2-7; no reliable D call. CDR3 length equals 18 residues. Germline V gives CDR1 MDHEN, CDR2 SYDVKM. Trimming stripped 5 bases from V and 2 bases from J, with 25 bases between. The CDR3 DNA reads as TGTGCCAGCAGTCCAGGTTGGGGTGTCTGGTACAGAACCTACGAGCAGTACTTC. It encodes CASSPGWGVWYRTYEQYF.

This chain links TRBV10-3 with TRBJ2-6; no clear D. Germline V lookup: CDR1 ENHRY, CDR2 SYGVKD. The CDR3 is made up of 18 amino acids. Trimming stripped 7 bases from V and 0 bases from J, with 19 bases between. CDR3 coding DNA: TGTGCCATCAAAGTATACAGAGTTCCAAGCTCTGGGGCCAACGTCCTGACTTTC. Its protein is CAIKVYRVPSSGANVLTF.